This T cell receptor beta chain was recovered during a study of cytomegalovirus exposure and HLA in healthy donors. This CDR3 contains 14 residues. V was pared by 10 bases and J by 7 bases, with 10 bases of the junction left unmatched. Germline V CDR1 and CDR2: PRHDT, FYEKMQ (reference sequence). Notes on this clone: Its antigen is undetermined.

Researchers ran the PCR with 60 Vbeta and 13 Jbeta primers. Original methodology: Later, an analysis found about 80 million unique TCR beta chains, and 8.5 million to 14 million of these were shared. Repertoires were generated with immunoSEQ multiplex PCR, while TCRdb's copy carries only in-frame clones and drops some. The D gene and trimming were derived from the DNA, and the V and J assignments and clone size from that table. The sample lists over 90,000 clones, over 75% occurring once. Study results and limitations: Through in vitro validation, a few CMV-associated chains were shown to be specific for CMV antigens. Presence/absence analyses rested on an assumption that sequencing depth was roughly uniform across donors.

The rearrangement uses TRBV13 and TRBJ2-1, with 10 bases aligning to TRBD2. The sample consisted of PBMCs. The receptor was isolated from a man in his forties or fifties in good health and CMV-seropositive. The CDR3 DNA is TGTGCCACCTTTAAAGCGGGGGGGCGAAATGAGCAGTTCTTC. It translates to CATFKAGGRNEQFF.